These 9 T cell receptor beta chains came from one sample sequenced in a study of T cells in Graves' hyperthyroidism and ophthalmopathy. Authors of the study amplified TCR beta CDR3 regions from RNA transcripts. Researchers ran a first-round RT-PCR on the TCR CDR3 using the HTBI primer set. TCRdb reprocessed the multiplex PCR reads with MiXCR, giving one entry per CDR3 protein. Among around 520,000 distinct CDR3 sequences, around a quarter were seen once, and the ten largest hold around 11%. The sample was blood. The receptor set was obtained from a woman in her 30s with Graves' ophthalmopathy.

This clonotype has ten or more counts. This chain uses TRBV6-1 with TRBJ1-2; TRBD1 matches at 12 bases. This CDR3 has 16 amino acids. After removal of 6 bases from V and 5 bases from J, the junction contained 10 bases not matched to a gene. The germline CDR1 and CDR2 sequences are MNHNS and SASEGT. CDR3 sequence: CASSPWGTGGRYGYTF. CDR3 sequence (DNA): TGTGCCAGCAGCCCTTGGGGGACAGGGGGCCGGTATGGCTACACCTTC.

This sequence joins TRBV2 and TRBJ1-6; weak D call: TRBD1 (6 bases). The V and J ends lost 6 bases and 6 bases respectively, with 21 bases between them. Germline V CDR1 and CDR2: SNHLY, FYNNEI. The CDR3 sequence is 17 residues long. Here the CDR3 DNA reads TGTGCCAGCAGGACCCTACAGGGCCCAAGGGGTAATTCACCCCTCCACTTT. Translated, it gives CASRTLQGPRGNSPLHF.

This clonotype occurred many times. The gene calls are TRBV7-9 and TRBJ2-7; tentatively, D is TRBD1 (5 bases). CDR1 SEHNR and CDR2 FQNEAQ come from the germline V gene (reference sequence). Trimming left V 4 bases short and J 2 bases short, with 9 bases between. The CDR3 runs 13 residues. The CDR3 sequence is CASSSRQTYEQYF. DNA for the CDR3: TGTGCCAGCAGCTCAAGACAGACCTACGAGCAGTACTTC.

This clonotype was picked up many times. This rearrangement joins TRBV24-1 to TRBJ2-5; D possibly corresponds to TRBD1 (5 bases). With 2 bases removed from V and 0 bases from J, the gap between germline ends came to 9 bases. This CDR3 has 15 amino acids. Germline V gene data show CDR1 as KGHDR and CDR2 as SFDVKD. The CDR3, as DNA: TGTGCCACCAGTGATTCGACAGCATACCAAGAGACCCAGTACTTC. This translates into CATSDSTAYQETQYF.

This clonotype was seen once. The J gene is TRBJ1-5, the V gene TRBV2; D not resolved. The CDR3 runs 15 residues. Germline CDR1 SNHLY, CDR2 FYNNEI. Deletions cut 3 bases from V and 0 bases from J, with 9 bases between. CDR3 sequence: CASSDEVYSNQPQHF. DNA of the CDR3: TGTGCCAGCAGTGACGAGGTTTATAGCAATCAGCCCCAGCATTTT. Full variable domain (missing parts from reference TRBV2 and TRBJ1-5): EPEVTQTPSHQVTQMGQEVILRCVPISNHLYFYWYRQILGQKVEFLVSFYNNEISEKSEIFDDQFSVERPDGSNFTLKIRSTKLEDSAMYFCASSDEVYSNQPQHFGDGTRLSIL.

The chain couples TRBV2 to TRBJ1-3; no reliable D call. CDR3 length: 17 residues. Germline CDR1 reads SNHLY; CDR2 reads FYNNEI. Trimming took 6 bases from V and 0 from J, leaving 18 bases between them. CDR3 nucleotides: TGTGCCAGCAGGAAGGGCCGGGATGGCAGCTCTGGAAACACCATATATTTT. Amino acids: CASRKGRDGSSGNTIYF.

In this sample, this clonotype turned up many times. The CDR3 DNA follows: TGTGCCAGCAGCTTAATCCGGGCAGGGCGGGGGGAGACCCAGTACTTC. It codes for CASSLIRAGRGETQYF. The genes are TRBV11-2 and TRBJ2-5, with TRBD2 matching 7 bases. In germline, CDR1 is SGHAT, CDR2 FQNNGV. CDR3 length: 16 residues. The ends lost 2 bases at V and 5 bases at J; junction bases unmatched: 11.

V usage is TRBV2 and J usage is TRBJ1-5; 8 positions agree with TRBD1. Germline CDR1 and CDR2: SNHLY and FYNNEI. The CDR3 spans 14 residues. The V gene end was trimmed by 6 bases and the J gene end by 5 bases; junction bases not matched to a gene: 6. This CDR3 is CASSQRTGHQPQHF. DNA of the CDR3: TGTGCCAGCAGCCAACGGACAGGGCATCAGCCCCAGCATTTT.

This clonotype occurred many times. The chain combines TRBV7-8 with TRBJ1-1; TRBD1 agrees at 7 bases. V lost 5 bases to trimming and J lost 5 bases; unmatched junction nucleotides: 5. The CDR3 is made up of 13 amino acids. CDR1 is SGHVS, CDR2 FQNEAQ, per germline. Here the CDR3 DNA reads TGTGCCAGCAGCACCCTCAGGGGGACTGAAGCTTTCTTT. Encoded protein: CASSTLRGTEAFF.